This passage covers 13 T cell receptor beta chains from one sample sequenced in a study of identical twins (dated by TCRdb to the mid-2010s). The library was generated by 5' RACE. The instrument given in TCRdb is Illumina HiSeq 2000. TCRdb reprocessing: public reads trimmed at Q25 with fastp, clones called with MiXCR, in-frame beta chains kept. Duplicate CDR3 protein sequences are folded into a single record with the most common DNA and genes. Across this sample there are roughly 1.6 million distinct CDR3 sequences, with around 33% seen only once. The ten largest clones represent approximately 0.29% of the sample. Sequenced: cord blood. These receptor sequences come from a newborn girl in good health.

The CDR3 sequence is CASHSTGAKAFF. CDR3 coding DNA: TGTGCCAGTCATTCGACAGGGGCAAAAGCTTTCTTT. This chain connects TRBV2 to TRBJ1-1, with TRBD1 matching 8 bases. The CDR3 runs 12 residues. The junction had 9 bases not matched to a gene; V was cut back by 9 bases and J by 9 bases. Per germline, CDR1 SNHLY and CDR2 FYNNEI. Combining the CDR3 with reference TRBV2 and TRBJ1-1 gives the whole variable domain EPEVTQTPSHQVTQMGQEVILRCVPISNHLYFYWYRQILGQKVEFLVSFYNNEISEKSEIFDDQFSVERPDGSNFTLKIRSTKLEDSAMYFCASHSTGAKAFFGQGTRLTVV.

In this sample, this clonotype turned up a few times. The J gene is TRBJ1-1, the V gene TRBV12-3 or TRBV12-4; D not resolved. With 6 bases removed from V and 6 bases from J, the gap between germline ends came to 11 bases. This CDR3 spans 12 amino acids. CDR3 sequence: CASRPMGSEAFF. CDR3 nucleotides: TGTGCCAGCAGACCCATGGGGTCTGAAGCTTTCTTT.

This clonotype was counted between two and nine times. The V gene is TRBV5-1, the J gene TRBJ1-4; D ambiguous. The CDR3 runs to 14 residues. The germline gives CDR1 SGHRS, CDR2 YFSETQ. V was shortened by 0 bases and J by 5 bases, with 8 bases between the two germline ends. The CDR3 DNA follows: TGCGCCAGCAGCTTGGGACCGCTCAATGAAAAACTGTTTTTT. Amino acids: CASSLGPLNEKLFF.

This rearrangement joins TRBV3-1 to TRBJ1-2; D is uncertain. V was shortened by 0 bases and J by 2 bases, with 16 bases between the two germline ends. Looked up from germline, CDR1 is LGHDT and CDR2 is YNNKEL (reference sequence). The CDR3 consists of 17 residues. The CDR3 DNA reads TGTGCCAGCAGCCAAGACAGCCAAGGAGTAACAAACTATGGCTACACCTTC. Its protein product is CASSQDSQGVTNYGYTF.

This clonotype was counted between two and nine times. This chain links TRBV5-6 with TRBJ2-7; the D is unclear. Trimming shortened V by 2 bases and J by 1 base, and 10 bases separated the two germline ends. The CDR3 length is 14 residues. Germline CDR1 SGHDT, CDR2 YYEEEE. DNA for the CDR3: TGTGCCAGCAGCTTAGTACAGCCGTCCTACGAGCAGTACTTC. The encoded protein is CASSLVQPSYEQYF.

This clonotype was recorded a few times. The rearrangement links TRBV7-2 to TRBJ2-3; unclear D gene. From germline, CDR1 is SGHTA and CDR2 FQGNSA. V dropped 5 bases and J dropped 0 bases, with 15 bases sitting between them. The length of the CDR3 is 16 residues. CDR3 region: CASSQRLARSTDTQYF. The CDR3 DNA reads TGTGCCAGCAGCCAAAGACTCGCCCGTAGCACAGATACGCAGTATTTT. The full variable domain, its missing parts supplied by reference TRBV7-2 and TRBJ2-3, is GAGVSQSPSNKVTEKGKDVELRCDPISGHTALYWYRQSLGQGLEFLIYFQGNSAPDKSGLPSDRFSAERTGGSVSTLTIQRTQQEDSAVYLCASSQRLARSTDTQYFGPGTRLTVL.

For this clonotype: An end of the junction does not agree with germline; a read error may underlie this. V and J are TRBV4-2 and TRBJ1-2; 7 bases match TRBD1. The germline V gene encodes CDR1 LGHNA and CDR2 YNFKEQ. The CDR3 is made up of 15 amino acids. The CDR3: CVSSQGRTGGYGYTF. As DNA, the CDR3 is TGTGTCAGCAGCCAAGGGAGGACAGGTGGCTATGGCTACACCTTC.

DNA of the CDR3: TGTGCCAGCAGCGCCCGTCAGGGGACACTTAACCCCTACGAGCAGTACTTC. It yields the protein CASSARQGTLNPYEQYF. This chain connects TRBV25-1 to TRBJ2-7, with a tentative D call TRBD1 (6 bases). The ends were cut back, 6 bases at V and 2 bases at J, with 23 bases in the middle. The CDR3 is 17 residues long. Per the germline V gene, CDR1 is MGHDK and CDR2 is SYGVNS.

This chain uses TRBV2 with TRBJ2-5; 12 bases are a match to TRBD1. The closer fit of TRBJ2-7 to the DNA end suggests the J call may be wrong. From germline, CDR1 is SNHLY and CDR2 FYNNEI. The CDR3 loop spans 18 amino acids. The CDR3, as DNA: TGTGCCAGCAGTGAATTGGTAGAGTACGGGACAGGGGGCGACGAGCAGTACTTC. Protein product: CASSELVEYGTGGDEQYF.

The table lists this clonotype with a few counts. The chain is built from TRBV6-1 and TRBJ2-4, with D perhaps given as TRBD1 or TRBD2 (5 bases each). The better agreement between TRBJ2-7 and the DNA end casts doubt on the J call. This CDR3 has 13 amino acids. Germline CDR1 is MNHNS and CDR2 is SASEGT. The CDR3 is CASSEIGGDEQYF. CDR3 sequence (DNA): TGTGCCAGCAGTGAGATTGGGGGAGACGAGCAGTACTTC.

In this sample, this clonotype turned up a few times. The chain uses TRBV24-1 and TRBJ2-3; D uncertain. The V and J ends lost 11 bases and 1 base respectively, with 12 bases between them. The CDR3 spans 13 residues. Germline V CDR1 and CDR2: KGHDR, SFDVKD. This chain's CDR3 is CAISRAGTDTQYF. CDR3 in DNA: TGTGCCATATCTAGGGCGGGCACAGATACGCAGTATTTT.

This clonotype was counted a few times. This chain connects TRBV6-5 to TRBJ2-2; maybe TRBD2 (7 bases). Germline values: CDR1 MNHEY, CDR2 SVGAGI. The V end lost 7 bases, the J end lost 4 bases, and 16 bases lay between the germline ends. The CDR3 length is 15 residues. This CDR3 is CASNFVRGGTGELFF. Here the CDR3 DNA reads TGTGCCAGCAATTTCGTTAGGGGGGGCACCGGGGAGCTGTTTTTT.

This clonotype was counted only a few times. This chain connects TRBV20-1 to TRBJ2-3; no clear D gene. The CDR3 contains 13 residues. V lost 1 base, J lost 4 bases, and 9 bases lay in between. CDR1 and CDR2 (germline): DFQATT, SNEGSKA (reference sequence). CDR3: CSARGEFADTQYF. As DNA, the CDR3 is TGCAGTGCTAGAGGCGAGTTCGCAGATACGCAGTATTTT.